These T cell receptor beta chains were read from a single sample in a study of shared clonotypes between healthy human individuals. Measured with immunoSEQ multiplex PCR; TCRdb has only the in-frame clones, and not every one. The repertoire holds around 1.6 million clones, under 99% seen once, with roughly 0.4% in the top ten. Sequencing was carried out using naive CD4+ T cells sorted from blood. The receptors shown here come from a man in his thirties or forties in good health. Both conserved end residues are part of each CDR3. Not every row has a clone size; where given, it reads once, few, many or a size class.

v_call	clone_size	j_call	cdr3_aa
TRBV6-1	NA	TRBJ1-5	CASSETGFNQPQHF
TRBV5-1	NA	TRBJ1-5	CASSLAPGGFGQPQHF
TRBV2	NA	TRBJ2-7	CACREDHTMQYF
TRBV2	NA	TRBJ2-7	CASTPGGRSSYEQYF
TRBV10-1	NA	TRBJ2-7	CASSLTRFSYEQYF
TRBV6-1	once	TRBJ2-1	CASTPGLWNEQFF
TRBV15	NA	TRBJ1-1	CATSRDLRPTWNTEAFF
TRBV19	once	TRBJ2-3	CASRTGFSTDTQYF
TRBV7-9	NA	TRBJ2-7	CASSLIFRGSYEQYF
TRBV28	NA	TRBJ2-1	CASSPRGPDSYNEQFF
TRBV5-1	NA	TRBJ2-5	CASSLEEGRETQYF
TRBV2	few	TRBJ2-3	CASSVDGTQYF
TRBV5-1	NA	TRBJ1-4	CASGRQGGGFGDEKLFF
TRBV7-9	NA	TRBJ2-1	CASSFSGSYNEQFF
TRBV10-2	NA	TRBJ1-5	CASSSVDRPRDQPQHF
TRBV7-3	NA	TRBJ2-2	CASSPEEGLLLPGELFF
TRBV6-1	NA	TRBJ2-7	CASSRTGAYEQYF
TRBV28	once	TRBJ2-7	CASSFKGPYYEQYF
TRBV7-8	NA	TRBJ1-5	CASSLAPEDQPQHF
TRBV28	NA	TRBJ1-2	CASNLDAGVYGYTF
TRBV28	NA	TRBJ2-7	CASRLVYEQYF
TRBV2	NA	TRBJ2-1	CASSESRGRLAGAYNEQFF
TRBV19	NA	TRBJ1-1	CASSLQRNTEAFF
TRBV29-1	NA	TRBJ1-2	CSVENWVQNGYTF
TRBV5-4	NA	TRBJ1-3	CASSFDRGHSGNTIYF
TRBV14	NA	TRBJ2-2	CASSQDIATGSLFF
TRBV10-3	NA	TRBJ2-7	CAISDTGEQYF
TRBV2	NA	TRBJ2-5	CASSVDRQETQYF
TRBV28	NA	TRBJ1-5	CASSLWERSSNQPQHF
TRBV1	NA	TRBJ2-2	CTSSPWTGSTF
TRBV28	NA	TRBJ2-1	CASSYTGGTLNEQFF
TRBV21-1	NA	TRBJ2-7	CASSSRSSSYEQYF
TRBV5-1	once	TRBJ2-7	CASSPPLGQGMYEQYF
TRBV28	NA	TRBJ1-1	CASSEGQFTEAFF
TRBV11-2	NA	TRBJ2-3	CASSLGGGSTDTQYF
TRBV12-2	NA	TRBJ2-7	CASRFGFGPDLYEQYF